This record looks at one T cell receptor beta chain sequence and its context. Its target is not known. These data come from a study of beta chain features in type 1 diabetes. Study-wide findings and caveats: Researchers could not determine here whether HLA type influences TCRB rearrangement. The study found moderately but significantly shorter TCRB CDR3s in all four CD4+ subsets of Type 1 diabetes patients.

The sequenced template was cDNA made from the entire isolated RNA. TCRdb's table, derived via immunoSEQ multiplex PCR, lists solely in-frame clones and lacks some. This sample has roughly 250,000 clones, with roughly 20% found just once. CDR3 length: 13 amino acids. V usage is TRBV1 and J usage is TRBJ2-7; TRBD2, the D gene given by the table, was not confirmed from the DNA. TRBV1 is a listed pseudogene. Sequencing used naive CD4+ T cells from blood. This sequence was found in a woman aged 40 to 50 with type 1 diabetes. The CDR3 DNA sequence: TGCACCAGCAGCCCTGTCGTCCCCTACGAGCAGTACTTC. Its translation: CTSSPVVPYEQYF.